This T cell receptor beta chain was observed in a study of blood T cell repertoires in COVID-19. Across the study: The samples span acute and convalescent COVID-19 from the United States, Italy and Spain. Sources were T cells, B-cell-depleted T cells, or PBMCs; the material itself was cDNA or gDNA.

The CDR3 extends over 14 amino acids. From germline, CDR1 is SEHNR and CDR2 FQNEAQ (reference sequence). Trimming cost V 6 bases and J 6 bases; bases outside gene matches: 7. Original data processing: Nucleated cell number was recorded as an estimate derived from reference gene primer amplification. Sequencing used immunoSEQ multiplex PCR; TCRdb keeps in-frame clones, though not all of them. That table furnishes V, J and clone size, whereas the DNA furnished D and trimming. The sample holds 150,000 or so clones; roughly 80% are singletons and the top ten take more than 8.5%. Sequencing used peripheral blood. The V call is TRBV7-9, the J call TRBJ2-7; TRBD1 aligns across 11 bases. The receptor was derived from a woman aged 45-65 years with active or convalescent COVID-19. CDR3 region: CASRPGTGGGEQYF. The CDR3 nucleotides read TGTGCCAGCAGACCTGGGACAGGGGGTGGCGAGCAGTACTTC.